What follows are 22 T cell receptor beta chains derived from one specimen sequenced in a study of post-analysis software for immune sequencing data. General observations from the study: In patients, TRBV5-6, TRBV5-1 and TRBV20-1 belonged to roughly 5 TRBV segments found more frequently than in controls.

For these receptors, no antigen is known. cDNA libraries of TCR beta carried unique molecular identifiers. TCRdb independently ran MiXCR on the PCR reads; one entry per CDR3 protein. Counted here are about 540,000 distinct CDR3 sequences, around 31% occurring once; the ten biggest clones make up 4.5% to 7.5%. Sequenced input: blood. These receptors were obtained from a girl aged 2 to 17 with multiple sclerosis.

This rearrangement joins TRBV11-2 to TRBJ2-7; maybe TRBD1 (6 bases). The J call could be wrong; TRBJ2-5 is a better fit for the DNA end. This CDR3 comprises 13 residues. CDR1 and CDR2 from the germline V gene are SGHAT and FQNNGV. This CDR3 is CASRPPGDGTQYF. CDR3 DNA sequence: TGTGCCAGCAGACCCCCAGGGGACGGGACCCAGTACTTC.

This clonotype turned up a few times. The chain combines TRBV5-1 with TRBJ1-2; tentatively, D is TRBD1 (5 bases). Looked up from germline, CDR1 is SGHRS and CDR2 is YFSETQ. Between the trimmed V and J ends, which lost 0 bases and 4 bases, there was a span of 10 bases. The CDR3 spans 14 residues. This chain's CDR3 is CASSLEGASYGYTF. CDR3 sequence (DNA): TGCGCCAGCAGCTTGGAAGGGGCAAGCTATGGCTACACCTTC.

This clonotype has a handful of counts. The chain uses TRBV16 and TRBJ1-5; possible D gene TRBD1, 6 bases. The germline V gene encodes CDR1 KGHSY and CDR2 FQNENV. This CDR3 has 14 amino acids. The V end lost 0 bases, the J end lost 5 bases, and 8 bases lay between the germline ends. CDR3 in DNA: TGTGCCAGCAGCCAATCCCAGGGGTATCAGCCCCAGCATTTT. As protein: CASSQSQGYQPQHF.

This clonotype occurred a few times. The chain joins TRBV10-3 to TRBJ2-6; D could derive from TRBD1 or TRBD2 (5 bases each). Trimming took 3 bases from V and 4 from J, leaving 10 bases between them. The CDR3 covers 15 residues. Germline CDR1 reads ENHRY; CDR2 reads SYGVKD. The CDR3 region is CAISEGESGANVLTF. CDR3 sequence (DNA): TGTGCCATCAGTGAAGGGGAGTCAGGGGCCAACGTCCTGACTTTC.

The gene calls are TRBV20-1 and TRBJ1-1, with 8 bases lining up with TRBD1. The germline gives CDR1 DFQATT, CDR2 SNEGSKA (reference sequence). The CDR3 has 13 residues. After removal of 5 bases from V and 5 bases from J, the junction contained 7 bases not matched to a gene. The CDR3: CSALWTGRTEAFF. The CDR3 DNA reads TGCAGTGCTCTCTGGACAGGGCGGACTGAAGCTTTCTTT.

The genes are TRBV11-3 and TRBJ2-1, with 9 bases that match TRBD2. This CDR3 region has 18 residues. Germline-derived CDR1 and CDR2 are SGHNT and YENEEA. Trimming cost V 0 bases and J 2 bases; bases outside gene matches: 8. In nucleotides, the CDR3 is TGTGCCAGCAGCTTAGATCCCCAGCTAGCGGGGCCCTACAATGAGCAGTTCTTC. Translation: CASSLDPQLAGPYNEQFF.

This clonotype was counted only a few times. The rearrangement joins TRBV3-1 to TRBJ2-1; tentatively, D is TRBD1 or TRBD2 (5 bases each). Germline V CDR1 and CDR2: LGHDT, YNNKEL (reference sequence). The ends were cut back, 5 bases at V and 1 base at J, with 12 bases in the middle. The CDR3 has 15 amino acids. The CDR3 is CASSAGTHSYNEQFF. CDR3 nucleotides: TGTGCCAGCAGCGCCGGGACCCATTCCTACAATGAGCAGTTCTTC.

The V gene is TRBV20-1, the J gene TRBJ1-1, with 9 bases that match TRBD1. This CDR3 spans 15 amino acids. The junction had 8 bases not matched to a gene; V was cut back by 5 bases and J by 1 base. Germline V gene lookup returns CDR1 DFQATT and CDR2 SNEGSKA (reference sequence). CDR3 DNA sequence: TGCAGTGCTCGGAATCAGGGACAGGGGAACACTGAAGCTTTCTTT. Translating gives CSARNQGQGNTEAFF.

For this clonotype: Relative to the germline gene, one junction end is altered; a read error may explain this. V gene TRBV5-1 combines with J gene TRBJ2-6; D may be TRBD1 (6 bases). The CDR3 loop spans 19 amino acids. Per the germline V gene, CDR1 is SGHRS and CDR2 is YFSETQ. CDR3 coding DNA: TGCGCCAGCAGCTCATCGTATTCTACAGGGCCCTCTTGGGCCAACGTCCTGACTTTC. This codes for CASSSSYSTGPSWANVLTF.

V and J are TRBV20-1 and TRBJ2-7; D not resolved. Germline loops: CDR1 DFQATT, CDR2 SNEGSKA (reference sequence). The CDR3 runs 12 residues. V gave up 1 base and J gave up 7 bases, with 11 bases separating them. The CDR3 reads CSARVSDNEQYF. CDR3 sequence (DNA): TGCAGTGCTAGAGTCTCGGATAATGAGCAGTACTTC.

CDR3 protein: CASSLATGKETQYF. CDR3 DNA: TGTGCCAGCAGCTTAGCGACAGGGAAGGAGACCCAGTACTTC. This chain joins TRBV7-9 and TRBJ2-5; TRBD1 aligns across 7 bases. CDR1 SEHNR and CDR2 FQNEAQ come from the germline V gene (reference sequence). This CDR3 spans 14 amino acids. Germline trimming cut 0 bases from V and 5 bases from J; bases unmatched to any gene: 3.

The chain recombines TRBV10-1 with TRBJ2-7; 11 bases align to TRBD2. The germline CDR1 and CDR2 sequences are WNHNN and SYGVQD (reference sequence). The CDR3 has 14 residues. Trimming removed 9 bases from V and 7 bases from J; junction bases left unmatched: 11. CDR3 protein: CASATSGAYNEQYF. In DNA, the CDR3 is TGCGCCAGTGCGACTAGCGGGGCCTACAATGAGCAGTACTTC.

This clonotype was found a few times. The rearrangement joins TRBV6-5 to TRBJ1-2, with D hard to call. V was pared by 0 bases and J by 3 bases, with 14 bases between. This CDR3 contains 16 residues. In germline, CDR1 is MNHEY, CDR2 SVGAGI. The CDR3 DNA reads as TGTGCCAGCAGTTACTCGATATGGGAATCGTACTATGGCTACACCTTC. It codes for CASSYSIWESYYGYTF.

This clonotype has only one observation. The chain is built from TRBV5-1 and TRBJ2-2; D unclear. Trimming pared 1 base from V and 5 bases from J, leaving 9 bases between. CDR3 length equals 14 residues. Germline V gives CDR1 SGHRS, CDR2 YFSETQ. The CDR3 is CASSLIGWTGELFF. The CDR3 nucleotides read TGCGCCAGCAGCTTGATCGGTTGGACCGGGGAGCTGTTTTTT.

The chain carries TRBV7-9 and TRBJ1-4; D remains unclear. Germline V gene sequence: CDR1 SEHNR, CDR2 FQNEAQ (reference sequence). The CDR3 contains 13 residues. The ends were cut back, 3 bases at V and 7 bases at J, with 9 bases in the middle. In nucleotides, the CDR3 is TGTGCCAGCAGCTTTAGTATCGGTGAAAAACTGTTTTTT. Translated: CASSFSIGEKLFF.

The V and J genes are TRBV6-5 and TRBJ1-2, with D tentatively TRBD1 (6 bases). In germline, CDR1 is MNHEY, CDR2 SVGAGI. V was cut by 4 bases and J by 7 bases, with 16 bases left in between. This CDR3 comprises 14 residues. The CDR3 DNA sequence: TGTGCCAGCAGTTCCAAGAGGGGGGAAAGTGGCTACACCTTC. Encoded protein: CASSSKRGESGYTF.

The chain combines TRBV18 with TRBJ2-5; tentative D call: TRBD2 (5 bases). The last part of the DNA fits TRBJ2-7 better; the J call may be wrong. Germline-derived CDR1 and CDR2 are KGHSH and LQKENI. CDR3 size: 15 residues. The CDR3 loop reads CASSPPGVPSYEQYF. CDR3 nucleotides: TGTGCCAGCTCACCACCCGGGGTGCCCTCCTACGAGCAGTACTTC.

In this sample, this clonotype turned up a few times. This chain connects TRBV5-1 to TRBJ1-1; D remains ambiguous. Germline V gene data show CDR1 as SGHRS and CDR2 as YFSETQ. V lost 2 bases and J lost 0, with 14 bases in between. The CDR3 is 16 amino acids. The DNA of the CDR3 is TGCGCCAGCAGCTTCCTGCGGAGTAAGTTGAACACTGAAGCTTTCTTT. Its translation is CASSFLRSKLNTEAFF.

This chain links TRBV3-1 with TRBJ2-1; no clear D gene. The CDR3 has 12 residues. Trimming stripped 3 bases from V and 4 bases from J, with 4 bases between. Germline CDR1 is LGHDT and CDR2 is YNNKEL (reference sequence). The CDR3 spells CASSHRYNEQFF. The CDR3 bases are TGTGCCAGCAGCCACCGTTACAATGAGCAGTTCTTC.

The chain combines TRBV9 with TRBJ2-7; 7 nucleotides agree with TRBD2. Germline V gene sequence: CDR1 SGDLS, CDR2 YYNGEE. The length of the CDR3 is 13 residues. J was trimmed by 5 bases and V by 0 bases; bases with no gene match: 2. CDR3 bases: TGTGCCAGCAGCGTAGGACTAGCCCACGAGCAGTACTTC. Protein: CASSVGLAHEQYF.

This clonotype showed up just a few times. The CDR3 region is CASSVTGTSGQETQYF. In nucleotides, the CDR3 is TGTGCCAGCAGCGTGACCGGGACTAGCGGGCAAGAGACCCAGTACTTC. The V and J genes are TRBV9 and TRBJ2-5; 12 bases are shared with TRBD2. The CDR3 contains 16 residues. CDR1 SGDLS and CDR2 YYNGEE come from the germline V gene. After removal of 2 bases from V and 2 bases from J, the junction contained 4 bases not matched to a gene.

The V and J genes are TRBV5-1 and TRBJ2-1; D possibly corresponds to TRBD2 (7 bases). Per the germline V gene, CDR1 is SGHRS and CDR2 is YFSETQ. The CDR3 sequence is 17 residues long. Trimming removed 0 bases from V and 3 bases from J, with 16 bases in between. The CDR3 DNA reads as TGCGCCAGCAGCTTGGCCGACGGGGGGCCACTCTACAATGAGCAGTTCTTC. It yields the protein CASSLADGGPLYNEQFF.